The clone carrying this T cell receptor (beta chain) was seen more than once but under ten times. The library tagged individual cDNA molecules with unique molecular identifiers. TCRdb re-derived calls from the RACE reads in MiXCR, one entry per CDR3 protein. The table lists more than 250,000 distinct CDR3 sequences, roughly 7.7% of them singletons, with 1.2% in the top ten. This entry belongs to a study of human T cells and chemical hapten exposure. Looking at the study overall: Reading of the patch tests, which applied 0.01% DPC to the upper back, occurred at 6 days.

This CDR3 is 22 amino acids long. J was trimmed by 1 base and V by 3 bases; bases with no gene match: 22. Germline CDR1 reads LGHNT; CDR2 reads FRNRAP. The time point is: pre-sensitization, week 0. Indicated treatment: therapeutic diphenylcyclopropenone sensitization with weekly scalp DPC. The source was whole blood, collected in connection with sensitization to the hapten diphenylcyclopropenone (DPC). The rearrangement uses TRBV12-5 and TRBJ2-4, with 9 bases aligning to TRBD2. The sequence was obtained from a man younger than 35 with alopecia areata. Some clones in this sample may be carry-over from other donors' samples. The CDR3 is CASGFTPRIRAGGPLAKNIQYF. DNA for the CDR3: TGTGCTAGTGGTTTCACCCCCCGCATTAGGGCGGGGGGGCCCCTGGCCAAAAACATTCAGTACTTC.